This record looks at one T cell receptor beta chain sequence and its context. Its target antigen remains unknown. Per-base qualities were not stored, and no clone one base away is much larger. The method was the immunoSEQ multiplex PCR assay. The immuneACCESS repertoire file appears here via TCRdb, limited to in-frame rearrangements. These files lack a portion of the clones; in checked studies, under half of the deficit traces to unresolved V genes, and the cause of the others is not known. Here the sample has 85,000 to 90,000 clones; about two thirds occur a single time. Clones ranked in the top ten supply 11% to 15% of the sample. This entry belongs to a study of radiotherapy plus CTLA-4 blockade in lung cancer (dated by TCRdb to 2016 to 2019). Some background on the complete study: Among enrolled patients, about 17% had an objective response and 25% to 35% reached disease control.

Results the study describes overall, beyond this receptor: After treatment with radiotherapy and ipilimumab, TCR clones that originated in tumors expanded in peripheral blood. The strongest predictors of response were reported to be early dynamic shifts in blood T cell clones along with a rise in serum interferon-beta following radiation.

In this study, focal radiation therapy paired with CTLA-4 blockade (ipilimumab) was tested in patients who had chemo-refractory metastatic non-small-cell lung cancer. Based on the germline V gene, the CDR1 and CDR2 sequences are MGHRA and YSYEKL. The CDR3, from cysteine to phenylalanine, totals 14 residues. Only CDR3 DNA remains: 42 bases, in frame from the first base. V gives up 0 bases and J gives up 7 bases, and the segment between their germline ends measures 12 bases. The receptor was isolated from a human donor with non-small cell lung cancer that progressed on radiotherapy plus ipilimumab. Recombination joined TRBV4-1 with TRBJ1-2; the D gene remains uncertain. The sequencing used peripheral blood, collected from a patient treated with radiotherapy plus ipilimumab. The CDR3 corresponds to CASSQDLINGGYTF. The nucleotide sequence is TGCGCCAGCAGCCAAGATCTAATTAATGGTGGCTACACCTTC.